This TCR beta chain derives from a study of monozygotic twins with inflammatory bowel disease. A note on this clonotype: Its antigen is unknown.

Whole-blood total RNA was extracted without T cell sorting. The TCR libraries each used total RNA (around 4,000 ng per library). Incorporation of UMIs carrying a 6-nucleotide sample barcode was performed by template switching. One entry per CDR3 protein, without DNA, is what TCRdb gives after re-calling the 5' RACE reads. This listing includes around 410,000 distinct CDR3 sequences. Overall study results and limits: Clonotypes shared with others were fewer in IBD patients than in healthy twins, especially with disease activity.

This TCR was recovered from a human donor with ulcerative colitis or Crohn's disease, or a healthy co-twin of an affected twin (not recorded which). Sequencing was performed on blood.

The chain's CDR3 is CSASEAASSYNEQFF. The chain couples TRBV20-1 to TRBJ2-1. The CDR3 extends over 15 amino acids. Germline V CDR1 and CDR2: DFQATT, SNEGSKA (reference sequence).